These 14 T cell receptor beta chains share one sample of origin, sequenced in a study of blood T cell repertoires in COVID-19. Data came from immunoSEQ multiplex PCR; TCRdb stores just in-frame clones and leaves some out. Here the sample spans roughly 200,000 clones, over 70% being singletons. What was sequenced was peripheral blood. The source is a middle-aged woman with COVID-19, enrolled during active disease.

This chain uses TRBV7-3 with TRBJ2-2; tentative D call: TRBD1 (6 bases). CDR3 length: 16 residues. V lost 3 bases and J lost 6, with 17 bases in between. CDR1 and CDR2 (germline): SGHTA, FQGTGA. The CDR3 loop reads CASSFGAGVFAGELFF. The CDR3, as DNA: TGTGCCAGCAGCTTCGGGGCAGGGGTTTTTGCCGGGGAGCTGTTTTTT.

The J gene is TRBJ2-1, the V gene TRBV5-1; 11 bases are shared with TRBD2. Per germline, CDR1 SGHRS and CDR2 YFSETQ. After removal of 6 bases from V and 9 bases from J, the junction contained 8 bases not matched to a gene. CDR3 length: 14 amino acids. CDR3 region: CASIAGGLPAEQFF. CDR3 nucleotides: TGCGCCAGCATAGCGGGGGGGCTACCTGCTGAGCAGTTCTTC.

The chain carries TRBV11-3 and TRBJ2-2; D perhaps matches TRBD2 (6 bases). V dropped 5 bases and J dropped 7 bases, with 17 bases sitting between them. Germline V gene lookup returns CDR1 SGHNT and CDR2 YENEEA. The CDR3 sequence is 15 residues long. DNA for the CDR3: TGTGCCAGCAGCGCTCGGGAGTTCGGGGGCGGGGAGCTGTTTTTT. Amino acid sequence: CASSAREFGGGELFF.

The chain couples TRBV5-1 to TRBJ1-2; D not resolved. The CDR3 is 14 amino acids. The V gene lost 4 bases and the J gene lost 0 bases, with 10 bases spanning the gap. Looked up from germline, CDR1 is SGHRS and CDR2 is YFSETQ. The CDR3 DNA is TGCGCCAGCAGCCCAACAATCACTAACTATGGCTACACCTTC. Translating it yields CASSPTITNYGYTF.

The rearrangement joins TRBV19 to TRBJ1-1; the D gene is possibly TRBD1 (6 bases). V was trimmed by 3 bases and J by 5 bases, leaving 13 bases between them. The CDR3 covers 14 residues. CDR1 and CDR2 from the germline V gene are LNHDA and SQIVND (reference sequence). The CDR3 DNA reads as TGTGCCAGTAGTATGCAGGGGAGAGGTACTGAAGCTTTCTTT. It codes for CASSMQGRGTEAFF.

About this clone itself: The junction differs from germline at one of its ends, possibly a read error. The chain has TRBV5-1 and TRBJ2-3, with D tentatively TRBD2 (6 bases). The CDR3 extends over 13 amino acids. Germline V gene data show CDR1 as SGHRS and CDR2 as YFSETQ. The CDR3 DNA sequence: TGCGCCAGCAGCTTGGCCCAAGGGAGGACCTGGGTTTTT. Translating it yields CASSLAQGRTWVF.

The chain combines TRBV11-2 with TRBJ2-1; the match to TRBD2 covers 8 bases. Germline loops: CDR1 SGHAT, CDR2 FQNNGV. V gave up 5 bases and J gave up 6 bases; unmatched junction bases: 12. The CDR3 runs to 16 residues. As DNA, the CDR3 is TGTGCCAGCAGCCCCAGGCGCGGGGGGACCGGCAATGAGCAGTTCTTC. Amino acids: CASSPRRGGTGNEQFF.

The chain couples TRBV6-6 to TRBJ1-2; D unclear. CDR1 and CDR2 from the germline V gene are MNHNY and SVGAGI (reference sequence). Deletions cut 8 bases from V and 5 bases from J, with 21 bases between. This CDR3 contains 15 residues. CDR3 loop: CASGQTETLPYGYTF. The CDR3 DNA reads TGTGCCAGCGGGCAGACCGAAACCTTGCCGTATGGCTACACCTTC.

This clone has only one observation. V gene TRBV5-4 combines with J gene TRBJ1-1; tentatively, D is TRBD1 (5 bases). Per germline, CDR1 SGHNT and CDR2 YYREEE (reference sequence). V dropped 4 bases and J dropped 4 bases, with 8 bases sitting between them. CDR3 length: 12 residues. CDR3 sequence (DNA): TGTGCCAGCAGCCCGGGGGGCACTGAAGCTTTCTTT. This sequence encodes CASSPGGTEAFF.

This clone was found a few times. The chain combines TRBV24-1 with TRBJ2-1, with 10 bases fitting TRBD2. This CDR3 contains 15 residues. Trimming took 5 bases from V and 2 from J; bases not matched to a gene: 2. Germline V gives CDR1 KGHDR, CDR2 SFDVKD. CDR3 sequence reads: CATSASGRAYNEQFF. In nucleotides, the CDR3 is TGTGCCACCAGTGCCAGCGGGAGGGCCTACAATGAGCAGTTCTTC.

The chain is built from TRBV6-6 and TRBJ1-3; perhaps TRBD1 as D (6 bases). The CDR3 totals 14 residues. V dropped 4 bases and J dropped 4 bases, with 11 bases sitting between them. CDR1 and CDR2 from the germline V gene are MNHNY and SVGAGI (reference sequence). The CDR3 reads CASSSDSSGNTIYF. CDR3 nucleotides: TGTGCCAGCAGTTCGGACAGCTCCGGAAACACCATATATTTT.

V usage is TRBV4-2 and J usage is TRBJ1-6; D perhaps matches TRBD1 (6 bases). The CDR3 extends over 16 amino acids. Germline CDR1 reads LGHNA; CDR2 reads YNFKEQ. V was clipped by 0 bases and J by 7 bases, with 13 bases between them. In DNA, the CDR3 is TGTGCCAGCAGCCAAGATCTGATCCAGGGGAATTCACCCCTCCACTTT. It encodes CASSQDLIQGNSPLHF.

This chain joins TRBV18 and TRBJ1-2; TRBD1 matches at 9 bases. After removal of 6 bases from V and 6 bases from J, the junction contained 8 bases not matched to a gene. Germline values: CDR1 KGHSH, CDR2 LQKENI. CDR3 length: 14 amino acids. The CDR3 nucleotides are TGTGCCAGCTCCCTTGACAGGGGGGTTAATGGCTACACCTTC. This translates into CASSLDRGVNGYTF.

J is TRBJ2-7 and V is TRBV27; TRBD1 is a possible D gene (6 bases). The germline V gene has CDR1 MNHEY and CDR2 SMNVEV (reference sequence). Between the trimmed V and J ends, which lost 8 bases and 6 bases, there was a span of 17 bases. The CDR3 is 13 residues long. The CDR3 coding sequence is TGTGCCAGCTCCCCCCGCAGGGGACGCGAGCAGTACTTC. This gives the protein CASSPRRGREQYF.